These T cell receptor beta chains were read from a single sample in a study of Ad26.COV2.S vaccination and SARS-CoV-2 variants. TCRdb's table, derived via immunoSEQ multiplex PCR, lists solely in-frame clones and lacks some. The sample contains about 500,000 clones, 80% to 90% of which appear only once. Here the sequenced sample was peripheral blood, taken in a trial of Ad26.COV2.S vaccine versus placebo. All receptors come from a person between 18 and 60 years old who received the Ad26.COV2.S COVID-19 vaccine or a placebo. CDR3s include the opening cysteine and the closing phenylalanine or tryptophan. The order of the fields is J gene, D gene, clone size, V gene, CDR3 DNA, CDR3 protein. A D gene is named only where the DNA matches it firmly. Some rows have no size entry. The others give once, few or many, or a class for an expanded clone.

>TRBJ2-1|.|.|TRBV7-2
TGTGCCAGCAGCCCTGAGTCACTCTCCTACAATGAGCAGTTCTTC
CASSPESLSYNEQFF
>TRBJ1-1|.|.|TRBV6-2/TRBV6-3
TGTGCCAGCAGTCGTCGCATGAACACTGAAGCTTTCTTT
CASSRRMNTEAFF
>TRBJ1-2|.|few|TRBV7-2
TGTGCCAGCAGCTTGGGGGGCCGGCTGTATGGCTACACCTTC
CASSLGGRLYGYTF
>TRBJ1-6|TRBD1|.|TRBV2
TGTGCCAGCAGGACAGGGACCAATTCACCCCTCCACTTT
CASRTGTNSPLHF
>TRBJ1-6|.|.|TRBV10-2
TGCGCCAGCACCGAGACAGCTTTTTCACCCCTCCACTTT
CASTETAFSPLHF
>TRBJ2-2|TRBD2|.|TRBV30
TGTGCCTGGAGTACCTGGCGGACTAGCGGAGTCACCGGGGAGCTGTTTTTT
CAWSTWRTSGVTGELFF
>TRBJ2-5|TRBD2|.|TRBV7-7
TGTGCTAGCAGCTTAGCAGTCGACCCGGTCGGGGGGGAGACCCAGTACTTC
CASSLAVDPVGGETQYF
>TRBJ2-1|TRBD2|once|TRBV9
TGTGCCAGCAGCGTCAATCCTGGGACTAGCGGTTACAATGAGCAGTTCTTC
CASSVNPGTSGYNEQFF
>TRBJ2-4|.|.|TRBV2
TGTGCCAGCAGACCGGGGATCCTAGCCAAAAACATTCAGTACTTC
CASRPGILAKNIQYF
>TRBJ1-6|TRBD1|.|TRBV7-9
TGTGCCAGCAGCTTAGCGACCGGGACAGGGGTTTCCTATAATTCACCCCTCCACTTT
CASSLATGTGVSYNSPLHF
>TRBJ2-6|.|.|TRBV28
TGTGCCAGCGTAAGGAGCTCTGGGGCCAACGTCCTGACTTTC
CASVRSSGANVLTF
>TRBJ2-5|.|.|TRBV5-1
TGCGCCAGCAGCTTCTTATCCAGCAGAGGAAAAGAGACCCAGTACTTC
CASSFLSSRGKETQYF
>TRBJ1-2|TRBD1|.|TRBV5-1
TGCGCCAGCCGGGACAGGGACTATGGCTACACCTTC
CASRDRDYGYTF
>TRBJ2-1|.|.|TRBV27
TGTGCCAGCAGTCAACAACCCGGCTCCTACAATGAGCAGTTCTTC
CASSQQPGSYNEQFF
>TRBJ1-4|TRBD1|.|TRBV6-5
TGTGCCAGCAGGATCGATACAGGGGCTAATGAAAAACTGTTTTTT
CASRIDTGANEKLFF
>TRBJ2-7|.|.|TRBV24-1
TGTGCCACCGTATTAAACGAGCAGTACTTC
CATVLNEQYF
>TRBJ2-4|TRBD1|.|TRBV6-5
TGTGCCAGCAGTCGGGACAGCGGAAGAAACATTCAGTACTTC
CASSRDSGRNIQYF
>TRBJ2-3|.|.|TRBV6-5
TGTGCCAGCACGTCTCAAGATACGCAGTATTTT
CASTSQDTQYF
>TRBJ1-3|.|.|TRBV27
TGTGCCAGCAGTACAAGGACCCCAGGAAACACCATATATTTT
CASSTRTPGNTIYF
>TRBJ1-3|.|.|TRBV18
TGTGCCAGCGGACAGACGAGCTCTGGAAACACCATATATTTT
CASGQTSSGNTIYF
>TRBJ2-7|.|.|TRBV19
TGTGCCAGTACACCGGGACCCGGCTACGAGCAGTACTTC
CASTPGPGYEQYF
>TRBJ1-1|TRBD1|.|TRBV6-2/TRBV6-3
TGTGCCAGCAGTTACCCACAGGGGGCTCTGAACACTGAAGCTTTCTTT
CASSYPQGALNTEAFF
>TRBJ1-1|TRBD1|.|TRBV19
TGTGCCAGTAGTATCAGAACCTCCGGGACAGGGCCAAACACTGAAGCTTTCTTT
CASSIRTSGTGPNTEAFF
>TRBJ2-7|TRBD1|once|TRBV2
TGTGCCTTCAAGACAGGGGGGGCGGTTGGGGACTACGAGCAGTACTTC
CAFKTGGAVGDYEQYF
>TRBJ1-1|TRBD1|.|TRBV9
TGTGCCAGCAGCCCTCGACAGGGCGGTGCTGAAGCTTTCTTT
CASSPRQGGAEAFF
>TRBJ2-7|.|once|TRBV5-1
TGCGCCAGCAGCCGAGGTGGGGAGAGGGCCTACGAGCAGTACTTC
CASSRGGERAYEQYF
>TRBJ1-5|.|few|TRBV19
TGTGCCAGTAGTGCAGGGGATCAGCCCCAGCATTTT
CASSAGDQPQHF
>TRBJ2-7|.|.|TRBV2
TGTGCCAGCAGTGAACCAAGCTACGAGCAGTACTTC
CASSEPSYEQYF
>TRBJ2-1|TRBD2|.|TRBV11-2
TGTGCCAGCAGCTTATGGACTAGCGGGAGCAATGAGCAGTTCTTC
CASSLWTSGSNEQFF
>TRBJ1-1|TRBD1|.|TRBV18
TGTGCCAGCTCACCGGGGACAGGGAGCGGCACTGAAGCTTTCTTT
CASSPGTGSGTEAFF
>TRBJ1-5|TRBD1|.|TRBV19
TGTGCCAGTAGTGACAGGGCCGGTCAGCCCCAGCATTTT
CASSDRAGQPQHF
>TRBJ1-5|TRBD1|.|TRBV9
TGTGCCAGCAGCGCTGGGACAGGGGTTTCGCAGCCCCAGCATTTT
CASSAGTGVSQPQHF
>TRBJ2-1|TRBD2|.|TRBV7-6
TGTGCCAGCAGCTCCTTAAGCGGGAGGATTTACAATGAGCAGTTCTTC
CASSSLSGRIYNEQFF
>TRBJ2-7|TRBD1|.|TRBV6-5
TGTGCCAGCAGACAGGGGGCCTACGAGCAGTACTTC
CASRQGAYEQYF
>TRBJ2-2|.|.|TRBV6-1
TGTGCCAGCAGTGAAGGGAGGGACTCCACCGGGGAGCTGTTTTTT
CASSEGRDSTGELFF
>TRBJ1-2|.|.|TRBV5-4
TGTGCCAGCAGCGAGAATGGCGGCTACACCTTC
CASSENGGYTF
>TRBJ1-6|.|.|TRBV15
TGTGCCACCAGCAGAGTGCGGGGAAGCTCCTATAATTCACCCCTCCACTTT
CATSRVRGSSYNSPLHF